This T cell receptor beta chain was found in a study of human T cells and chemical hapten exposure. The CDR3 runs 16 residues. Germline-derived CDR1 and CDR2 are SGHAT and FQNNGV. V shed 2 bases and J shed 2 bases, with 15 bases lying between them. This clonotype was picked up a small number of times. TCRdb recomputed calls from the RACE reads with MiXCR, one row per CDR3 protein. The table records roughly 260,000 distinct CDR3 sequences, roughly 8.9% of them present only once. The time point here: pre-sensitization, week 0. Treatment in this sample: therapeutic diphenylcyclopropenone sensitization with weekly scalp DPC. Patients had alopecia, were aged 18 to 70, and were not pregnant.

The TCR sequence derives from a woman between 40 and 55 years old with alopecia areata. Some clones in this sample may be carry-over from other donors' samples. The chain links TRBV11-2 to TRBJ2-5, with D uncertain. Sequences were derived from whole blood, sampled in connection with sensitization to the hapten diphenylcyclopropenone (DPC). CDR3 nucleotides: TGTGCCAGCAGCTTATCTCGGAGCTCAGGACAAGAGACCCAGTACTTC. Protein: CASSLSRSSGQETQYF.